Listed below are T cell receptor beta chains from one sample, sequenced in a study of blood T cell repertoires in COVID-19. The data were produced by immunoSEQ multiplex PCR, yet TCRdb's version contains in-frame clones alone and is incomplete. Among 50,000 to 75,000 clones, around 77% were seen once, and the ten largest hold roughly 21%. The specimen sequenced was peripheral blood. The receptors stem from a man of 80 years or more with active or convalescent COVID-19. CDR3s include the opening cysteine and the closing phenylalanine or tryptophan. D genes are given only for firm matches. Clone size is not always given. Where it is, it says once, few, many or a class for expanded clones.

>TRBJ1-1|.|.|TRBV5-1|15
CASSPSSLANTEAFF
TGCGCCAGCAGCCCCTCGAGTCTCGCGAACACTGAAGCTTTCTTT
>TRBJ2-7|.|.|TRBV7-2|11
CASSTRQSQYF
TGTGCCAGCAGCACCCGACAGTCCCAGTACTTC
>TRBJ2-7|TRBD1|.|TRBV5-4|14
CASSARDRGNEQYF
TGTGCCAGCAGCGCGCGGGACAGGGGGAACGAGCAGTACTTC
>TRBJ1-2|TRBD1|few|TRBV14|18
CASSQDGRWAGGGYGYTF
TGTGCCAGCAGCCAAGATGGTCGGTGGGCAGGGGGTGGCTATGGCTACACCTTC
>TRBJ1-6|.|.|TRBV6-6|15
CASRGLSLFNSPLHF
TGTGCCAGCAGGGGACTGAGTCTCTTCAATTCACCCCTCCACTTT
>TRBJ1-3|.|.|TRBV12-3/TRBV12-4|12
CASSLGPITIYF
TGTGCCAGCAGTTTAGGGCCAATCACCATATATTTT
>TRBJ2-2|.|few|TRBV5-1|14
CASSLAEGAGELFF
TGCGCCAGCAGCTTGGCCGAGGGGGCCGGGGAGCTGTTTTTT
>TRBJ1-6|.|.|TRBV30|12
CAWASQGSPLHF
TGTGCCTGGGCCTCACAGGGTTCACCCCTCCACTTT
>TRBJ1-5|.|.|TRBV9|13
CASALGEDQPQHF
TGTGCCAGCGCCTTGGGGGAGGATCAGCCCCAGCATTTT
>TRBJ2-7|.|few|TRBV7-9|15
CASSLRVGDTYEQYF
TGTGCCAGCAGCTTGAGGGTAGGGGACACCTACGAGCAGTACTTC